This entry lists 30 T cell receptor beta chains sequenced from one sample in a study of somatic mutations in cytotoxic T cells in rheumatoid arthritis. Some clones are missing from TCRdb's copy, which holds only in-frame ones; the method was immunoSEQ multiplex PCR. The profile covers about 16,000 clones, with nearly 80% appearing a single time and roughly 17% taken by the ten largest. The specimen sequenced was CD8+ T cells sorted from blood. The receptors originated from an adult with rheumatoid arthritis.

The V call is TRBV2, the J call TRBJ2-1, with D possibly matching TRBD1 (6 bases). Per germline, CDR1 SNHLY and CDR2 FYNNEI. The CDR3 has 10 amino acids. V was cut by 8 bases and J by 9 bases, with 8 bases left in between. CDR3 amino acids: CASSGVEQFF. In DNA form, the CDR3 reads TGTGCCAGCTCAGGGGTTGAGCAGTTCTTC. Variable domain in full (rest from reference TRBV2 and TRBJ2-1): EPEVTQTPSHQVTQMGQEVILRCVPISNHLYFYWYRQILGQKVEFLVSFYNNEISEKSEIFDDQFSVERPDGSNFTLKIRSTKLEDSAMYFCASSGVEQFFGPGTRLTVL.

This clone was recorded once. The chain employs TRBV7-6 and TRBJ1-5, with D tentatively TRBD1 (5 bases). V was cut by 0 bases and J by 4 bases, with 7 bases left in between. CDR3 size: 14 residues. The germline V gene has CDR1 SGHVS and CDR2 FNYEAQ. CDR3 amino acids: CASSLAPGNQPQHF. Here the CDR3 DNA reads TGTGCCAGCAGCTTAGCCCCAGGGAATCAGCCCCAGCATTTT.

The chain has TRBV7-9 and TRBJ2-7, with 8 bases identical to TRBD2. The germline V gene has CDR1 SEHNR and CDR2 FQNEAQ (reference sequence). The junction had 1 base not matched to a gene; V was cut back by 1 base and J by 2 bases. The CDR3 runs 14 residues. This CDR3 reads CASSLVAGTYEQYF. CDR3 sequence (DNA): TGTGCCAGCAGCTTAGTAGCGGGGACCTACGAGCAGTACTTC.

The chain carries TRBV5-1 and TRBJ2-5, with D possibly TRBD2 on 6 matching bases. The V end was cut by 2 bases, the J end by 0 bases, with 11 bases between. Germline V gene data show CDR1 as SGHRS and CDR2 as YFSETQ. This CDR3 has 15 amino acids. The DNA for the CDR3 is TGCGCCAGCAGCTTCCTGCGGGGTTACCAAGAGACCCAGTACTTC. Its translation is CASSFLRGYQETQYF.

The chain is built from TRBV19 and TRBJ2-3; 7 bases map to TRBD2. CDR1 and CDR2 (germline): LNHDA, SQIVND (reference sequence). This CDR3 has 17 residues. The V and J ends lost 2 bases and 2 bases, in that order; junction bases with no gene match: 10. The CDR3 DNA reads TGTGCCAGTAGTATAACGGGCAGGGAGGGGTACACAGATACGCAGTATTTT. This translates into CASSITGREGYTDTQYF.

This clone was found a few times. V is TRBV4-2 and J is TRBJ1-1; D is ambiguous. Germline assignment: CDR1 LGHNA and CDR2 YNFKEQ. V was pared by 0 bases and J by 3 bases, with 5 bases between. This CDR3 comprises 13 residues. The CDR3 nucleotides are TGTGCCAGCAGCCAAGAAATGGACACTGAAGCTTTCTTT. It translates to CASSQEMDTEAFF.

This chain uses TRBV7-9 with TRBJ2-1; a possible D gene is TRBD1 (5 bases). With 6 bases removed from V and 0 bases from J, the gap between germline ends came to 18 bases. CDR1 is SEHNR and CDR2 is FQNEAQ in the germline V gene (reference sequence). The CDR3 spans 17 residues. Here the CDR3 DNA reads TGTGCCAGCAGAACTGACAGCCTCATTAGCTCCTACAATGAGCAGTTCTTC. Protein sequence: CASRTDSLISSYNEQFF.

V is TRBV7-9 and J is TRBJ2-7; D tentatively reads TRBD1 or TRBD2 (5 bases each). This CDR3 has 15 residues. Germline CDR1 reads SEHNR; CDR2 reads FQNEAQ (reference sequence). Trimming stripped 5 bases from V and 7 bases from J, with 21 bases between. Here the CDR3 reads CASSPTGTPIMEQYF. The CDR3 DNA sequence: TGTGCCAGCAGCCCGACCGGGACCCCAATTATGGAGCAGTACTTC.

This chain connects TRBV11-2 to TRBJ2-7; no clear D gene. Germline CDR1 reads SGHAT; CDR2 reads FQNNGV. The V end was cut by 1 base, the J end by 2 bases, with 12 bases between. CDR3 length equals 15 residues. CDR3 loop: CASSLALGSPYEQYF. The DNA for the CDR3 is TGTGCCAGCAGCTTAGCTCTCGGGTCCCCCTACGAGCAGTACTTC.

The CDR3 reads CASSISAGTPTTYTF. DNA of the CDR3: TGTGCCAGTAGTATCTCGGCCGGGACACCGACAACCTACACCTTC. The gene calls are TRBV19 and TRBJ1-2; possibly TRBD1 for D (6 bases). The V gene lost 3 bases and the J gene lost 10 bases, with 21 bases spanning the gap. CDR3 length: 15 residues. Germline V lookup: CDR1 LNHDA, CDR2 SQIVND (reference sequence).

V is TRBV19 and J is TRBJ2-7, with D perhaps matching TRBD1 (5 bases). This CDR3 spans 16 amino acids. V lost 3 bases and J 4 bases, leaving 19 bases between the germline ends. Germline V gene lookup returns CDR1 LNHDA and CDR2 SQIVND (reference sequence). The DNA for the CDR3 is TGTGCCAGTAGTATCCCCGACAGTCAAGGTCTTTACGAGCAGTACTTC. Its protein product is CASSIPDSQGLYEQYF.

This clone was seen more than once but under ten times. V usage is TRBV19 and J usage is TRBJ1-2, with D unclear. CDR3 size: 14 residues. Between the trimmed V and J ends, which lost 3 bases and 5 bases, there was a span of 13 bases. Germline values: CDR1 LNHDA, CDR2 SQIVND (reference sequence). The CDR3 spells CASSISGLPYGYTF. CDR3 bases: TGTGCCAGTAGTATCTCAGGACTGCCATATGGCTACACCTTC.

The CDR3 DNA is TGTGCCAGCAGCTTAGCGCCGGGGGCCTCCTACGAGCAGTACTTC. Protein product: CASSLAPGASYEQYF. This chain joins TRBV11-1 and TRBJ2-7, with D possibly being TRBD1 or TRBD2 (6 bases each). Germline V CDR1 and CDR2: SGHAT, FQDESV (reference sequence). Trimming stripped 0 bases from V and 0 bases from J, with 9 bases between. This CDR3 is 15 amino acids long.

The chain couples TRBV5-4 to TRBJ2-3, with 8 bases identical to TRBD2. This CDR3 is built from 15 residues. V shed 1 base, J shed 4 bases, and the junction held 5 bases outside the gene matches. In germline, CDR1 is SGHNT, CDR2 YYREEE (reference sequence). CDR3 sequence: CASSLSGGAADTQYF. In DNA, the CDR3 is TGTGCCAGCAGCTTGTCCGGGGGGGCAGCAGATACGCAGTATTTT.

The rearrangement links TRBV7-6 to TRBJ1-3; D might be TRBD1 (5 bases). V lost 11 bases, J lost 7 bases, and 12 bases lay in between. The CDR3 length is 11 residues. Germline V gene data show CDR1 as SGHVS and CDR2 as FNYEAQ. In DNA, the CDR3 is TGTGCCGTCCGGGCAGGGAACACCATATATTTT. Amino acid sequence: CAVRAGNTIYF.

CDR3 region: CASGLAVNTGELFF. In DNA, the CDR3 is TGTGCTAGTGGTTTGGCAGTGAACACCGGGGAGCTGTTTTTT. This chain joins TRBV12-5 and TRBJ2-2; D is ambiguous. This CDR3 region has 14 residues. Per the germline V gene, CDR1 is LGHNT and CDR2 is FRNRAP. With 1 base removed from V and 1 base from J, the gap between germline ends came to 4 bases.

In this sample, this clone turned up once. In nucleotides, the CDR3 is TGCGCCAGCAGCCCCCGGGTCAGCTTAGCCGGGGAGCTGTTTTTT. Translation: CASSPRVSLAGELFF. V is TRBV5-1 and J is TRBJ2-2, with D uncertain. Trimming took off 4 bases at V and 6 bases at J, with 16 bases between the two ends. CDR1 SGHRS and CDR2 YFSETQ come from the germline V gene. The CDR3 loop spans 15 amino acids.

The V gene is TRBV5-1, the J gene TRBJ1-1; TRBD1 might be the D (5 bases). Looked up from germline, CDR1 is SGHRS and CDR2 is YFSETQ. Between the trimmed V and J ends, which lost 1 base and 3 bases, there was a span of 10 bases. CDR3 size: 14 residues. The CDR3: CASSLTGGDTEAFF. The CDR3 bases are TGCGCCAGCAGCTTGACAGGAGGGGACACTGAAGCTTTCTTT. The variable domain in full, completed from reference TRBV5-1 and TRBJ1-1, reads KAGVTQTPRYLIKTRGQQVTLSCSPISGHRSVSWYQQTPGQGLQFLFEYFSETQRNKGNFPGRFSGRQFSNSRSEMNVSTLELGDSALYLCASSLTGGDTEAFFGQGTRLTVV.

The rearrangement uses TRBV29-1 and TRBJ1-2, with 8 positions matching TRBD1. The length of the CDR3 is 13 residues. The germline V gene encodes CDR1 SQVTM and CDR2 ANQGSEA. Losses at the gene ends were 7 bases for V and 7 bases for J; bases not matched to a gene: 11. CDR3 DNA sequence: TGCAGCGCCTGGACAGGGCTAGGTGGTGGCTACACCTTC. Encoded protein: CSAWTGLGGGYTF. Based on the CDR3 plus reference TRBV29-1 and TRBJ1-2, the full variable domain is SAVISQKPSRDICQRGTSLTIQCQVDSQVTMMFWYRQQPGQSLTLIATANQGSEATYESGFVIDKFPISRPNLTFSTLTVSNMSPEDSSIYLCSAWTGLGGGYTFGSGTRLTVV.

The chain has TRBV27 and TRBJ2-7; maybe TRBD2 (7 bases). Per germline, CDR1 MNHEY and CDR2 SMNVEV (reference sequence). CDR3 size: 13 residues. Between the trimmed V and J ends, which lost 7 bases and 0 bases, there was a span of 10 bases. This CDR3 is CASMGGASYEQYF. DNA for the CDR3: TGTGCCAGCATGGGGGGGGCCTCCTACGAGCAGTACTTC.

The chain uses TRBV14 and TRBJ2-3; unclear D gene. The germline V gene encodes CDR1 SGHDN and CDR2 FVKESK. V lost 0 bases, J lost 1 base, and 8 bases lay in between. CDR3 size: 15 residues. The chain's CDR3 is CASSQDFLGTDTQYF. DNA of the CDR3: TGTGCCAGCAGCCAAGATTTTCTAGGCACAGATACGCAGTATTTT. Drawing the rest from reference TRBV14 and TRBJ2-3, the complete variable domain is EAGVTQFPSHSVIEKGQTVTLRCDPISGHDNLYWYRRVMGKEIKFLLHFVKESKQDESGMPNNRFLAERTGGTYSTLKVQPAELEDSGVYFCASSQDFLGTDTQYFGPGTRLTVL.

CDR3 protein: CATSRSTGNQPQHF. DNA of the CDR3: TGTGCCACCAGCAGATCCACCGGCAATCAGCCCCAGCATTTT. The rearrangement joins TRBV15 to TRBJ1-5; no clear D gene. This CDR3 region has 14 residues. In germline, CDR1 is LNHNV, CDR2 YYDKDF (reference sequence). The germline V and J ends were trimmed by 2 bases and 2 bases, with 7 bases remaining between them.

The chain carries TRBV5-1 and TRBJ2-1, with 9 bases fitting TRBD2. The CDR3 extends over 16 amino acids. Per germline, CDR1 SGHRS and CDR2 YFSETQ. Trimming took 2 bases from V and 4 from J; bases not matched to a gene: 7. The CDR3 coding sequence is TGCGCCAGCAGCTTACAGACTAGCGGAGCATACAATGAGCAGTTCTTC. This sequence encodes CASSLQTSGAYNEQFF. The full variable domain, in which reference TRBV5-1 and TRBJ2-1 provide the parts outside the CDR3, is KAGVTQTPRYLIKTRGQQVTLSCSPISGHRSVSWYQQTPGQGLQFLFEYFSETQRNKGNFPGRFSGRQFSNSRSEMNVSTLELGDSALYLCASSLQTSGAYNEQFFGPGTRLTVL.

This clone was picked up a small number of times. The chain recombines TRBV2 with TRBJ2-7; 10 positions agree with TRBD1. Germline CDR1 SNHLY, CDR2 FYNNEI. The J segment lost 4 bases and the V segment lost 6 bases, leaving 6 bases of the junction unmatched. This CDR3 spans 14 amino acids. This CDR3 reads CASRGQGNLYEQYF. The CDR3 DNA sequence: TGTGCCAGCAGGGGACAGGGGAACCTATACGAGCAGTACTTC.

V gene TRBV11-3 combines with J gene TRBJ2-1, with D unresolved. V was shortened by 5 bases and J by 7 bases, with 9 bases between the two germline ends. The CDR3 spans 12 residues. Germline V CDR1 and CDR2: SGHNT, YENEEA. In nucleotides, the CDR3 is TGTGCCAGCAGCCTCCGGAGTAATGAGCAGTTCTTC. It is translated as CASSLRSNEQFF.

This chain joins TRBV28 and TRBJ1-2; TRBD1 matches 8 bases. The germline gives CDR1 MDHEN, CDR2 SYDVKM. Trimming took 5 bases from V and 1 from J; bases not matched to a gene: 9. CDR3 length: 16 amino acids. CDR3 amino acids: CASSTGTGLINYGYTF. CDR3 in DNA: TGTGCCAGCAGTACCGGGACAGGACTTATTAACTATGGCTACACCTTC.

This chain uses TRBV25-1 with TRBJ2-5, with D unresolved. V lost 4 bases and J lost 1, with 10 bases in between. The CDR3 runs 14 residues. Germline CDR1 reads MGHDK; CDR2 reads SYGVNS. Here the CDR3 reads CASSGPAIQETQYF. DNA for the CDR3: TGTGCCAGCAGTGGCCCGGCGATCCAAGAGACCCAGTACTTC.

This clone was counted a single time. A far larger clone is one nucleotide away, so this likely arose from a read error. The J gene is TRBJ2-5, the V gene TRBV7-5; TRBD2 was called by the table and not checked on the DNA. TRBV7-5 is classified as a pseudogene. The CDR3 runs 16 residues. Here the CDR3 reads CASGEDFAGGQETQYF. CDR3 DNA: TGTGCCAGCGGCGAGGACTTCGCGGGGGGCCAAGAGACCCAGTACTTC.

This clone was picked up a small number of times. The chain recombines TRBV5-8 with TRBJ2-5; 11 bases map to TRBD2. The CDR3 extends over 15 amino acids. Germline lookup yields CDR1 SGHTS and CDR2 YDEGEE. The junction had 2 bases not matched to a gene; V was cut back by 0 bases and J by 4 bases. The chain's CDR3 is CASSLAGLAAETQYF. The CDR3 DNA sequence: TGTGCCAGCAGCTTGGCGGGACTAGCGGCAGAGACCCAGTACTTC.

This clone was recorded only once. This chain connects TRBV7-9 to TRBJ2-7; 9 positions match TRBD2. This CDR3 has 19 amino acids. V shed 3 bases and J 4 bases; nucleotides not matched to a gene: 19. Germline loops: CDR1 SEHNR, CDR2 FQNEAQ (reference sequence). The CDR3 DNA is TGTGCCAGCAGCTTCGATATCAACAAAATTGCGGGGGGGCAATACGAGCAGTACTTC. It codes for CASSFDINKIAGGQYEQYF.